Listed below are T cell receptor beta chains from one sample, sequenced in a study of blood T cell repertoires in COVID-19. TCRdb's copy holds only in-frame clones and misses some; the assay was immunoSEQ multiplex PCR. The sample has 250,000 or so clones; 70% to 85% are singletons. Source material: peripheral blood. The source is a woman at least 80 years old with acute or convalescent COVID-19. Each CDR3 is given with its conserved first and last residue. The order of the fields is V gene, J gene, clone size, D gene, CDR3 length, CDR3 protein, CDR3 DNA. A D gene is named only where the DNA matches it firmly. The listing skips clone size in some rows; elsewhere it reads once, few, many or a size class.

v_gene: TRBV5-1
j_gene: TRBJ1-4
abundance: once
d_gene: .
len: 16
CDR3aa: CASSSGTHPTNEKLFF
CDR3nt: TGCGCCAGCAGCAGCGGGACACATCCAACTAATGAAAAACTGTTTTTT

v_gene: TRBV30
j_gene: TRBJ2-1
abundance: .
d_gene: .
len: 17
CDR3aa: CAWTNRVEVRSYNEQFF
CDR3nt: TGTGCCTGGACCAACCGGGTAGAAGTCCGCTCCTACAATGAGCAGTTCTTC

v_gene: TRBV6-5
j_gene: TRBJ1-5
abundance: .
d_gene: .
len: 15
CDR3aa: CASSYSRGGGQPQHF
CDR3nt: TGTGCCAGCAGTTACTCGAGGGGAGGGGGTCAGCCCCAGCATTTT

v_gene: TRBV4-1
j_gene: TRBJ1-2
abundance: .
d_gene: .
len: 13
CDR3aa: CASSKDPGLGYTF
CDR3nt: TGCGCCAGCAGCAAAGACCCAGGGCTTGGCTACACCTTC

v_gene: TRBV27
j_gene: TRBJ2-5
abundance: .
d_gene: .
len: 13
CDR3aa: CASSRLEGETQYF
CDR3nt: TGTGCCAGCAGTAGACTAGAAGGGGAGACCCAGTACTTC

v_gene: TRBV19
j_gene: TRBJ1-6
abundance: .
d_gene: .
len: 14
CDR3aa: CASHQGGYNSPLHF
CDR3nt: TGTGCCAGTCACCAGGGAGGCTATAATTCACCCCTCCACTTT

v_gene: TRBV5-1
j_gene: TRBJ1-3
abundance: many
d_gene: .
len: 16
CDR3aa: CASSFAGPSYGNTIYF
CDR3nt: TGCGCCAGCAGCTTTGCGGGTCCCTCATATGGAAACACCATATATTTT

v_gene: TRBV19
j_gene: TRBJ1-5
abundance: few
d_gene: TRBD1
len: 16
CDR3aa: CASTNIGTGGVQPQHF
CDR3nt: TGTGCCAGTACCAACATCGGGACAGGGGGCGTTCAGCCCCAGCATTTT

v_gene: TRBV6-5
j_gene: TRBJ2-7
abundance: .
d_gene: TRBD1
len: 15
CDR3aa: CASTPMPGQGYEQYF
CDR3nt: TGTGCCAGCACCCCCATGCCGGGACAGGGCTACGAGCAGTACTTC

v_gene: TRBV3-1/TRBV3-2
j_gene: TRBJ2-7
abundance: .
d_gene: .
len: 14
CDR3aa: CASSRVAGVYEQYF
CDR3nt: TGTGCCAGCAGCCGCGTTGCGGGCGTCTACGAGCAGTACTTC

v_gene: TRBV2
j_gene: TRBJ2-5
abundance: .
d_gene: TRBD2
len: 14
CDR3aa: CASSRTSARETQYF
CDR3nt: TGTGCCAGCAGCCGGACTAGCGCCCGAGAGACCCAGTACTTC

v_gene: TRBV20-1
j_gene: TRBJ1-6
abundance: once
d_gene: .
len: 12
CDR3aa: CSASRLNSPLHF
CDR3nt: TGCAGTGCTAGTCGACTTAATTCACCCCTCCACTTT

v_gene: TRBV9
j_gene: TRBJ2-2
abundance: .
d_gene: .
len: 14
CDR3aa: CASSVGQNDGELFF
CDR3nt: TGTGCCAGCAGCGTAGGACAGAACGACGGGGAGCTGTTTTTT

v_gene: TRBV19
j_gene: TRBJ1-6
abundance: .
d_gene: TRBD1
len: 19
CDR3aa: CASSTRTGSLTSYNSPLHF
CDR3nt: TGTGCCAGTAGTACCAGGACAGGAAGCCTAACCTCCTATAATTCACCCCTCCACTTT

v_gene: TRBV19
j_gene: TRBJ1-3
abundance: .
d_gene: .
len: 15
CDR3aa: CASSMGAPSGNTIYF
CDR3nt: TGTGCCAGTAGCATGGGGGCCCCCTCTGGAAACACCATATATTTT

v_gene: TRBV11-2
j_gene: TRBJ1-6
abundance: .
d_gene: .
len: 16
CDR3aa: CASSLSLTVHNSPLHF
CDR3nt: TGTGCCAGCAGCTTAAGCCTGACAGTTCATAATTCACCCCTCCACTTT

v_gene: TRBV7-2
j_gene: TRBJ1-4
abundance: .
d_gene: .
len: 15
CDR3aa: CASSFPQAGDEKLFF
CDR3nt: TGTGCCAGCAGCTTTCCACAGGCTGGGGATGAAAAACTGTTTTTT

v_gene: TRBV5-1
j_gene: TRBJ1-1
abundance: .
d_gene: TRBD1
len: 14
CDR3aa: CASSLMDRAPEAFF
CDR3nt: TGCGCCAGCAGCTTGATGGACAGGGCCCCTGAAGCTTTCTTT

v_gene: TRBV3-1/TRBV3-2
j_gene: TRBJ2-7
abundance: .
d_gene: TRBD1
len: 15
CDR3aa: CASSQGWQGVSEQYF
CDR3nt: TGTGCCAGCAGCCAAGGGTGGCAGGGGGTGAGTGAGCAGTACTTC

v_gene: TRBV12-3/TRBV12-4
j_gene: TRBJ1-1
abundance: few
d_gene: .
len: 12
CDR3aa: CASSIQVTEAFF
CDR3nt: TGTGCCAGCAGTATACAGGTAACTGAAGCTTTCTTT

v_gene: TRBV9
j_gene: TRBJ1-1
abundance: .
d_gene: TRBD1
len: 15
CDR3aa: CASSPRTGGYTEAFF
CDR3nt: TGTGCCAGCAGCCCCCGGACAGGGGGATACACTGAAGCTTTCTTT

v_gene: TRBV9
j_gene: TRBJ2-7
abundance: .
d_gene: .
len: 13
CDR3aa: CASSVGTTYEQYF
CDR3nt: TGTGCCAGCAGCGTGGGCACAACCTACGAGCAGTACTTC

v_gene: TRBV2
j_gene: TRBJ1-5
abundance: .
d_gene: .
len: 14
CDR3aa: CASSGEGQREPQHF
CDR3nt: TGTGCCAGCAGTGGGGAGGGGCAACGCGAGCCCCAGCATTTT

v_gene: TRBV25-1
j_gene: TRBJ2-2
abundance: few
d_gene: TRBD1
len: 13
CDR3aa: CASRGQSATWLFF
CDR3nt: TGTGCCAGCAGGGGACAGTCGGCGACGTGGCTGTTTTTT

v_gene: TRBV10-2
j_gene: TRBJ2-4
abundance: few
d_gene: TRBD2
len: 19
CDR3aa: CASSERGTSGRRVQNIQYF
CDR3nt: TGCGCCAGCAGTGAGCGCGGGACTAGCGGGAGGAGGGTCCAAAACATTCAGTACTTC